Each of the 29 T cell receptor beta chains below was sequenced from the same sample in a study of CD8 T cells in Susac syndrome. Random hexamers were used to reverse transcribe the RNA input (roughly 0.5 to 1 ug). MiXCR, applied by TCRdb to the immunoSEQ multiplex PCR reads, yields one record per CDR3 protein. The repertoire holds 130,000 or so distinct CDR3 sequences, roughly 95% seen once, with approximately 0.15% in the top ten. The specimen sequenced was CD4+ T cells from PBMCs. These receptors came from a human donor with Susac syndrome.

The V gene is TRBV27, the J gene TRBJ2-1; 9 bases align to TRBD2. The germline CDR1 and CDR2 sequences are MNHEY and SMNVEV (reference sequence). This CDR3 is built from 15 residues. V lost 8 bases to trimming and J lost 2 bases; unmatched junction nucleotides: 7. For the CDR3, the DNA is TGTGCCAGCGGCGGGAGGGCCGGCGCCTACAATGAGCAGTTCTTC. Translating it yields CASGGRAGAYNEQFF.

This chain's CDR3 is CASSQAGGNQPQHF. The CDR3 bases are TGTGCCAGCAGCCAGGCAGGGGGCAATCAGCCCCAGCATTTT. J is TRBJ1-5 and V is TRBV14; D is perhaps TRBD1 (6 bases). V was clipped by 3 bases and J by 2 bases, with 8 bases between them. The CDR3 is made up of 14 amino acids. Germline CDR1 SGHDN, CDR2 FVKESK.

V is TRBV15 and J is TRBJ1-1; D is perhaps TRBD1 (5 bases). Trimming removed 5 bases from V and 8 bases from J, with 21 bases in between. The CDR3 is made up of 15 amino acids. The V gene's germline CDR1 is LNHNV and CDR2 YYDKDF (reference sequence). This CDR3 reads CATSDRRTGDTEAFF. In DNA form, the CDR3 reads TGTGCCACCAGCGATAGAAGAACAGGAGATACCGAAGCTTTCTTT.

This chain uses TRBV19 with TRBJ1-5, with D unresolved. There are 13 residues in the CDR3. Trimming took off 1 base at V and 7 bases at J, with 8 bases between the two ends. In germline, CDR1 is LNHDA, CDR2 SQIVND (reference sequence). CDR3 sequence reads: CASSIGPAQPQHF. The CDR3 DNA is TGTGCCAGTAGTATAGGTCCAGCCCAGCCCCAGCATTTT.

The chain recombines TRBV28 with TRBJ1-5; 7 bases are shared with TRBD1. CDR3 length equals 16 residues. Trimming removed 4 bases from V and 3 bases from J; junction bases left unmatched: 9. Germline lookup yields CDR1 MDHEN and CDR2 SYDVKM. The CDR3 DNA sequence: TGTGCCAGCAGTTCCACACGGACAGGTGACAATCAGCCCCAGCATTTT. Protein: CASSSTRTGDNQPQHF. The full variable domain, completed using reference TRBV28 and TRBJ1-5, is DVKVTQSSRYLVKRTGEKVFLECVQDMDHENMFWYRQDPGLGLRLIYFSYDVKMKEKGDIPEGYSVSREKKERFSLILESASTNQTSMYLCASSSTRTGDNQPQHFGDGTRLSIL.

This chain's CDR3 is CALWGGFNEQFF. The CDR3 DNA is TGTGCCTTGTGGGGCGGGTTTAATGAGCAGTTCTTC. The chain employs TRBV30 and TRBJ2-1, with D perhaps matching TRBD1 or TRBD2 (5 bases each). CDR1 and CDR2 (germline): GTSNPN, SVGIG (reference sequence). The V gene lost 7 bases and the J gene lost 7 bases, with 14 bases spanning the gap. The CDR3 totals 12 residues.

The chain carries TRBV6-1 and TRBJ2-6, with TRBD1 matching over 7 bases. The ends lost 6 bases at V and 0 bases at J; junction bases unmatched: 8. CDR3 size: 17 residues. Germline-derived CDR1 and CDR2 are MNHNS and SASEGT. The CDR3 sequence is CASRDGQASSGANVLTF. The CDR3, as DNA: TGTGCCAGCAGAGATGGACAGGCAAGCTCTGGGGCCAACGTCCTGACTTTC.

The chain uses TRBV12-3 or TRBV12-4 and TRBJ2-7; 7 bases fit TRBD1. J was trimmed by 0 bases and V by 3 bases; bases with no gene match: 5. The CDR3 runs 15 residues. CDR3 nucleotide sequence: TGTGCCAGCAGTTTGAGGTCAGGGGGCTCCTACGAGCAGTACTTC. Translated: CASSLRSGGSYEQYF.

The chain recombines TRBV2 with TRBJ2-1; TRBD2 matches 9 bases. This CDR3 is 14 amino acids long. Germline values: CDR1 SNHLY, CDR2 FYNNEI. Trimming took 6 bases from V and 7 from J; bases not matched to a gene: 7. CDR3 in DNA: TGTGCCAGCAGCCTTTCGCGGGAGGGAAATGAGCAGTTCTTC. Protein: CASSLSREGNEQFF.

This sequence joins TRBV30 and TRBJ2-1; 8 nucleotides align to TRBD2. From germline, CDR1 is GTSNPN and CDR2 SVGIG (reference sequence). The CDR3 is 13 amino acids. V lost 4 bases, J lost 5 bases, and 4 bases stayed unmatched. CDR3 nucleotides: TGTGCCTGGATGGTAGCGGGACACAATGAGCAGTTCTTC. Its protein is CAWMVAGHNEQFF.

The V gene is TRBV3-1, the J gene TRBJ1-5; D is possibly TRBD1 (5 bases). Trimming left V 1 base short and J 2 bases short, with 12 bases between. The CDR3 runs 16 residues. Germline values: CDR1 LGHDT, CDR2 YNNKEL (reference sequence). The CDR3 here is CASSQGPGKGNQPQHF. CDR3 nucleotides: TGTGCCAGCAGCCAAGGGCCAGGGAAAGGCAATCAGCCCCAGCATTTT.

In regard to this clonotype: The CDR3 does not end in the conserved phenylalanine or tryptophan, so this is likely a read error. The J gene is TRBJ2-4, the V gene TRBV29-1; 11 nucleotides agree with TRBD2. V lost 7 bases and J lost 8; bases outside the gene matches: 4. The germline CDR1 and CDR2 sequences are SQVTM and ANQGSEA. The CDR3 consists of 12 residues. The CDR3 DNA reads as TGCAGCGCGGTAGCGGGAGGGGACATTCAGTACTCC. This encodes CSAVAGGDIQYS.

The CDR3 region has the DNA TGCGCCAGCAGCTTGGCCAACCTCAATGAGCAGTTCTTC. Its protein is CASSLANLNEQFF. The J gene is TRBJ2-1, the V gene TRBV5-1; D not certain. CDR1 is SGHRS and CDR2 is YFSETQ in the germline V gene. The V end lost 0 bases, the J end lost 6 bases, and 7 bases lay between the germline ends. This CDR3 is 13 amino acids long.

This chain joins TRBV29-1 and TRBJ2-1; 9 nucleotides line up with TRBD1. CDR3 length equals 15 residues. The V gene's germline CDR1 is SQVTM and CDR2 ANQGSEA. V dropped 2 bases and J dropped 4; count of bases not matched to a gene: 6. This CDR3 reads CSVERVDRGYNEQFF. The CDR3 DNA follows: TGCAGCGTTGAACGGGTGGACAGGGGTTACAATGAGCAGTTCTTC.

The rearrangement links TRBV3-1 to TRBJ2-3; 7 bases align to TRBD1. J was trimmed by 2 bases and V by 4 bases; bases with no gene match: 9. CDR3 length: 16 residues. Germline CDR1 is LGHDT and CDR2 is YNNKEL (reference sequence). CDR3 residues: CASSPRRTGTTDTQYF. CDR3 sequence (DNA): TGTGCCAGCAGCCCACGACGGACAGGAACCACAGATACGCAGTATTTT.

The genes are TRBV30 and TRBJ2-2, with D possibly being TRBD1 or TRBD2 (6 bases each). Germline V gene data show CDR1 as GTSNPN and CDR2 as SVGIG (reference sequence). V lost 4 bases and J lost 5, with 14 bases in between. The CDR3 is 14 amino acids. CDR3 sequence (DNA): TGTGCCTGGAAAGGGGGGACATCAACCGGGGAGCTGTTTTTT. Translated, it gives CAWKGGTSTGELFF. Combining the CDR3 with reference TRBV30 and TRBJ2-2 gives the whole variable domain SQTIHQWPATLVQPVGSPLSLECTVEGTSNPNLYWYRQAAGRGLQLLFYSVGIGQISSEVPQNLSASRPQDRQFILSSKKLLLSDSGFYLCAWKGGTSTGELFFGEGSRLTVL.

The chain is built from TRBV29-1 and TRBJ2-7; no clear D. There are 12 residues in the CDR3. CDR1 and CDR2 (germline): SQVTM, ANQGSEA. V was clipped by 1 base and J by 1 base, with 5 bases between them. The CDR3, as DNA: TGCAGCGTTGAAGGACAATCCTACGAGCAGTACTTC. Its translation is CSVEGQSYEQYF.

The rearrangement links TRBV27 to TRBJ1-5; TRBD1 matches at 9 bases. J was trimmed by 7 bases and V by 8 bases; bases with no gene match: 6. The CDR3 spans 13 residues. Germline V lookup: CDR1 MNHEY, CDR2 SMNVEV (reference sequence). This chain's CDR3 is CASGNRGQQPQHF. The CDR3 nucleotides are TGTGCCAGCGGAAACAGGGGGCAACAGCCCCAGCATTTT.

This rearrangement joins TRBV29-1 to TRBJ2-1; 9 bases fit TRBD1. The CDR3 sequence is 13 residues long. Germline-derived CDR1 and CDR2 are SQVTM and ANQGSEA. The J segment lost 12 bases and the V segment lost 5 bases, leaving 11 bases of the junction unmatched. CDR3 sequence reads: CSVLDRGNTGQFF. The CDR3 DNA follows: TGCAGCGTTTTGGACAGGGGTAATACTGGGCAGTTCTTC.

V is TRBV11-2 and J is TRBJ2-1; 14 bases align to TRBD2. CDR1 and CDR2 from the germline V gene are SGHAT and FQNNGV. The ends lost 6 bases at V and 8 bases at J; junction bases unmatched: 9. The CDR3 has 16 amino acids. CDR3 region: CASRRGTSGSSHEQFF. CDR3 DNA: TGTGCCAGCAGAAGAGGGACTAGCGGGAGTTCCCATGAGCAGTTCTTC.

The rearrangement links TRBV20-1 to TRBJ2-5; perhaps D is TRBD1 or TRBD2 (5 bases each). This CDR3 has 14 residues. V was pared by 6 bases and J by 5 bases, with 19 bases between. Looked up from germline, CDR1 is DFQATT and CDR2 is SNEGSKA (reference sequence). The CDR3 nucleotides are TGCAGTGCCGCAAGGGGACCACTTATCGAGACCCAGTACTTC. Translating gives CSAARGPLIETQYF.

The V call is TRBV7-2, the J call TRBJ2-5; D unclear. Trimming pared 0 bases from V and 5 bases from J, leaving 7 bases between. This CDR3 has 13 residues. CDR1 and CDR2 (germline): SGHTA, FQGNSA. As DNA, the CDR3 is TGTGCCAGCAGCTTAGCGAACACGGAGACCCAGTACTTC. Residues: CASSLANTETQYF.

V and J are TRBV11-2 and TRBJ2-5, with 8 bases lining up with TRBD1. The V and J ends lost 5 bases and 2 bases, in that order; junction bases with no gene match: 7. Per the germline V gene, CDR1 is SGHAT and CDR2 is FQNNGV. This CDR3 is built from 15 residues. The CDR3 sequence is CASSPRTGSQETQYF. CDR3 nucleotides: TGTGCCAGCAGCCCCAGGACAGGGTCGCAAGAGACCCAGTACTTC.

The chain uses TRBV30 and TRBJ2-1; D ambiguous. The germline V gene has CDR1 GTSNPN and CDR2 SVGIG (reference sequence). Between the trimmed V and J ends, which lost 2 bases and 6 bases, there was a span of 8 bases. The CDR3 is made up of 12 amino acids. The DNA for the CDR3 is TGTGCCTGGAGTCGGGTTCGCAATGAGCAGTTCTTC. Translation: CAWSRVRNEQFF.

The CDR3 DNA sequence: TGTGCCAGCACCGCTAGCGGGAGCCGCGAGCAGTACTTC. Encoded protein: CASTASGSREQYF. The V and J genes are TRBV6-1 and TRBJ2-7; TRBD2 aligns across 10 bases. The CDR3 consists of 13 residues. The trim removed 7 bases at V and 6 bases at J, leaving 6 bases unmatched. Germline CDR1 is MNHNS and CDR2 is SASEGT.

CDR3 sequence reads: CSATDLLGANNEQFF. CDR3 in DNA: TGCAGTGCTACCGACCTATTGGGGGCCAACAATGAGCAGTTCTTC. This sequence joins TRBV20-1 and TRBJ2-1; D might be TRBD1 (6 bases). Germline loops: CDR1 DFQATT, CDR2 SNEGSKA (reference sequence). Trimming cost V 4 bases and J 5 bases, with 18 bases left between them. The CDR3 is 15 amino acids.

The chain has TRBV9 and TRBJ2-1; D is ambiguous. Germline V lookup: CDR1 SGDLS, CDR2 YYNGEE. Trimming shortened V by 7 bases and J by 6 bases, and 17 bases separated the two germline ends. The CDR3 sequence is 14 residues long. CDR3 loop: CASGEESMGNEQFF. CDR3 nucleotide sequence: TGTGCCAGCGGCGAGGAGTCTATGGGCAATGAGCAGTTCTTC.

The gene calls are TRBV18 and TRBJ1-2; D unclear. Germline V CDR1 and CDR2: KGHSH, LQKENI. Trimming stripped 3 bases from V and 0 bases from J, with 5 bases between. The CDR3 runs 13 residues. The CDR3 DNA reads as TGTGCCAGCTCACCGGCCTCTAACTATGGCTACACCTTC. It is translated as CASSPASNYGYTF. Full variable domain (rest looked up from reference TRBV18 and TRBJ1-2): NAGVMQNPRHLVRRRGQEARLRCSPMKGHSHVYWYRQLPEEGLKFMVYLQKENIIDESGMPKERFSAEFPKEGPSILRIQQVVRGDSAAYFCASSPASNYGYTFGSGTRLTVV.

The chain couples TRBV3-1 to TRBJ1-2; D not resolved. The germline V gene has CDR1 LGHDT and CDR2 YNNKEL (reference sequence). The CDR3 has 14 amino acids. V was trimmed by 0 bases and J by 2 bases, leaving 7 bases between them. The CDR3 loop is CASSQEERNYGYTF. The CDR3 bases are TGTGCCAGCAGCCAAGAAGAGCGAAACTATGGCTACACCTTC.